This T cell receptor (beta chain) emerged from a study of shared clonotypes between healthy human individuals. The overall study: Three plates each covered CD4 naive and memory; CD8 naive two, CD8 memory one.

Donors had no recently reported acute infections or vaccinations and were HIV-negative. Assay: immunoSEQ multiplex PCR; the TCRdb copy retains only in-frame clones and omits some. The sample shows about 1.5 million clones, 95% to 97% of them seen only once. The material sequenced was naive CD4+ T cells sorted from blood. Subset here: CD45RA+ positively selected. The clonotype originates from a man between 25 and 39 years old in good health.

CDR3 residues: CASSLEGTLVVRAFF. The CDR3 DNA follows: TGTGCCAGTAGCCTCGAGGGGACTCTTGTAGTGAGAGCTTTCTTT. The chain is built from TRBV19 and TRBJ1-1, with D perhaps matching TRBD1 (5 bases). Germline V lookup: CDR1 LNHDA, CDR2 SQIVND (reference sequence). V was pared by 6 bases and J by 10 bases, with 24 bases between. The CDR3 is 15 amino acids.